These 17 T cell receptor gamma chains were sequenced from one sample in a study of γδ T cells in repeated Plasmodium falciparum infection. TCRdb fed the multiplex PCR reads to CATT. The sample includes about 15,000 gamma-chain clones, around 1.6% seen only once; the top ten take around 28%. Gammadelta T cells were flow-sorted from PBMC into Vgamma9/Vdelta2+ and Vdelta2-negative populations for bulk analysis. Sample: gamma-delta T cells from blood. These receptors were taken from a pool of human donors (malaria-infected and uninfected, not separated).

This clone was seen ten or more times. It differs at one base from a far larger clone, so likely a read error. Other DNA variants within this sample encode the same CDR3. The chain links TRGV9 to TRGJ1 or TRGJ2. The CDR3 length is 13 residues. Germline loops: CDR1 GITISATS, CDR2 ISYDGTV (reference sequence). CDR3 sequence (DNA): TGTGCCTTGTGGGAGTTTAAGGGTTATAAGAAGCTCTTT. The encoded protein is CALWEFKGYKKLF.

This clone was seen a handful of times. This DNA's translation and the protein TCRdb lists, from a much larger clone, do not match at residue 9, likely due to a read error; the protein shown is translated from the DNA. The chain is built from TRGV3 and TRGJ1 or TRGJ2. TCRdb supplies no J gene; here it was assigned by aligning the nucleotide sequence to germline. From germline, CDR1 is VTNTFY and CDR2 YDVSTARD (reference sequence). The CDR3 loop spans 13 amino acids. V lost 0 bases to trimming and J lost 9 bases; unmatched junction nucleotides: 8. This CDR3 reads CATWDRRDCKKLF. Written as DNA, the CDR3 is TGTGCCACCTGGGACAGGCGCGATTGTAAGAAACTCTTT.

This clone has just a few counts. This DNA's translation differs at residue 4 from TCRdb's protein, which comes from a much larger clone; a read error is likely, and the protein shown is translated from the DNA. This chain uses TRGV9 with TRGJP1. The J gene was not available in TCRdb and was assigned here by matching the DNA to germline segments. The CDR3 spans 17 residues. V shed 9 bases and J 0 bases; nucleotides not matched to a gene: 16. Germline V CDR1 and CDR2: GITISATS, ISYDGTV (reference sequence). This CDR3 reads CALRIKFPHTTGWFKIF. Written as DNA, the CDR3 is TGTGCCTTGCGGATCAAATTCCCTCATACCACTGGTTGGTTCAAGATATTT.

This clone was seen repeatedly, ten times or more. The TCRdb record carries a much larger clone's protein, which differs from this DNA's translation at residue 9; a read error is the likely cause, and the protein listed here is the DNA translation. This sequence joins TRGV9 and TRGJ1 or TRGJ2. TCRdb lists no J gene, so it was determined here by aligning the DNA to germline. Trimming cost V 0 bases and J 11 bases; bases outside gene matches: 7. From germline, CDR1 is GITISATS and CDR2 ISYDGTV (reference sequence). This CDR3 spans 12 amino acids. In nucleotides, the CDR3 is TGTGCCTTGTGGGAGGTGGAGGATGAGAAACTCTTT. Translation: CALWEVEDEKLF.

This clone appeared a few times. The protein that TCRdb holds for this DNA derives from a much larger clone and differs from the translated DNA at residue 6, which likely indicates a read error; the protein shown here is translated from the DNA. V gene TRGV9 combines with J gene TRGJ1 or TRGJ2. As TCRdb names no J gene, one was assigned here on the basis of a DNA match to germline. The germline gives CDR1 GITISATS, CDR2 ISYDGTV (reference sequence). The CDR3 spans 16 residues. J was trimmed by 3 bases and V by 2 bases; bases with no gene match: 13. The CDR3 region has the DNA TGTGCCTTGTGGGAGGCGCTTTTTACCGTTTATTATAAGAAACTCTTT. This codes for CALWEALFTVYYKKLF.

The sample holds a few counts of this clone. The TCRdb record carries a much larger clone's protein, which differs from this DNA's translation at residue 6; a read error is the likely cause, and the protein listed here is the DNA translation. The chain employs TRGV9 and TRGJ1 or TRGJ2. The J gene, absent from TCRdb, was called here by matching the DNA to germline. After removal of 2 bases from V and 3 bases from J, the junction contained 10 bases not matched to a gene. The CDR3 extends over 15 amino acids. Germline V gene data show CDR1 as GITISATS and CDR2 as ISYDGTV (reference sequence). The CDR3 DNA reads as TGTGCCTTGTGGGAGGCCCACTCCACTTATTATAAGAAACTCTTT. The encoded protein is CALWEAHSTYYKKLF.

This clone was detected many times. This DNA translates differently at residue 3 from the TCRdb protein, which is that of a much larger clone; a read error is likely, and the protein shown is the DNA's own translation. CDR3 sequence (DNA): TGTGCCTCGTGGGAGGCAGAAGAGTTGGGCAAAAAAATCAAGGTATTT. This translates into CASWEAEELGKKIKVF. The chain combines TRGV9 with TRGJP. TCRdb lists no J gene, so it was determined here by aligning the DNA to germline. Germline V CDR1 and CDR2: GITISATS, ISYDGTV (reference sequence). The CDR3 runs 16 residues.

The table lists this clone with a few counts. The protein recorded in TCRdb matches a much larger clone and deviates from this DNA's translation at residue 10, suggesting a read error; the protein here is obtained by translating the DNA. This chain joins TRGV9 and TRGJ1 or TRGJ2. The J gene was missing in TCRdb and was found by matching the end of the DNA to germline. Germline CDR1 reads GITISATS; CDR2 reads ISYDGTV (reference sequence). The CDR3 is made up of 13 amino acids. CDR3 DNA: TGTGCCTTGTGGGATCCTTTTTATTATGAGAAACTCTTT. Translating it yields CALWDPFYYEKLF.

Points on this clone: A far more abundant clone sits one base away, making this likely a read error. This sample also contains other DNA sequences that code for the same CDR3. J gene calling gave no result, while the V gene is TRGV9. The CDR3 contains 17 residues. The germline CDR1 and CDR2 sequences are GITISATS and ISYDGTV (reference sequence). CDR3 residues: CALWEAGRELGKKIKVF. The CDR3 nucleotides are TGTGCCTTGTGGGAGGCGGGACGAGAGTTGGGCAAAAAAATCAAAGTATTT.

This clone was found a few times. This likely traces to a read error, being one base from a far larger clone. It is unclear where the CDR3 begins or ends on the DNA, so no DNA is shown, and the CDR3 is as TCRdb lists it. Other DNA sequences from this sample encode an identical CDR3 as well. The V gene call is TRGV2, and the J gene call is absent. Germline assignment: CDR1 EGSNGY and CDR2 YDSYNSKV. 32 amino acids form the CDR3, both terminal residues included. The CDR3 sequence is CATWDGPIGIRNSLAVEQHWLSQVSIGRIQHF.

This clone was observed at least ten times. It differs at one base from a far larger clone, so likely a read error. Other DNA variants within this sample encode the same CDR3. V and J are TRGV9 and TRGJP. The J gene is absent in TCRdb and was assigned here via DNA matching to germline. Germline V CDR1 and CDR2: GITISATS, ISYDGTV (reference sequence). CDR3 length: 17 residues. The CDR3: CALWEVKAKLGKKIKVF. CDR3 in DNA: TGTGCCTTGTGGGAGGTGAAGGCCAAGTTGGGCAAAAAGATCAAGGTATTT.

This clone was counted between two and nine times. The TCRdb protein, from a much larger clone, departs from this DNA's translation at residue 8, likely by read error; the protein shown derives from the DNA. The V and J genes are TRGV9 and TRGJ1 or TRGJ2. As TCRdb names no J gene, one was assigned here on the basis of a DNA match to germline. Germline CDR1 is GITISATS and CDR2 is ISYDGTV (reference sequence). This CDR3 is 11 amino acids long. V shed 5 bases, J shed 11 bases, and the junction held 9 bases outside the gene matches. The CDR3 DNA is TGTGCCTTGTGGGTTTGCCCTGAGAAACTCTTT. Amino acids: CALWVCPEKLF.

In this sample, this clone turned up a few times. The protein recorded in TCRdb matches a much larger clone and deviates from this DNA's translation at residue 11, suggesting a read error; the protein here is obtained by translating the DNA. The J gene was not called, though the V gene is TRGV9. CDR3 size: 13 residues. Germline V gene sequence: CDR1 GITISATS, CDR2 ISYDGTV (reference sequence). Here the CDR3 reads CALWEPSYYKRLF. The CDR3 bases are TGTGCCTTGTGGGAGCCTTCTTATTATAAGAGACTCTTT.

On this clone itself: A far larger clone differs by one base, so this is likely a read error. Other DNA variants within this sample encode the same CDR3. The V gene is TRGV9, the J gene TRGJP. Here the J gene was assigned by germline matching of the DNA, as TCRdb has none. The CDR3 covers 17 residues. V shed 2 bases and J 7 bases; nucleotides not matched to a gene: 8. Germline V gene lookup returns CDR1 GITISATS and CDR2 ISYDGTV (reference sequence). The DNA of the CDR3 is TGTGCCTTGTGGGAGGCGGGACGTGAGTTGGGCAAAAAAATCAAGGTATTT. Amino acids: CALWEAGRELGKKIKVF.

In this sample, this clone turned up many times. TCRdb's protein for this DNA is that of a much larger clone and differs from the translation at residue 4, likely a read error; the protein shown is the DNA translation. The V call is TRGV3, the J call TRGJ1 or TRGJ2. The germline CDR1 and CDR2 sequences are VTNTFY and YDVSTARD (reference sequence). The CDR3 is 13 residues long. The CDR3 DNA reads TGTGCCACCCGGGACCGGAATTATTATAAGAAACTCTTT. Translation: CATRDRNYYKKLF.

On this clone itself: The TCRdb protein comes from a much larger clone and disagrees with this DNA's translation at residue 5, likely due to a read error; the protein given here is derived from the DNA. The CDR3 sequence is CATWGKYYYKKLF. The CDR3 DNA follows: TGTGCCACCTGGGGCAAATATTATTATAAGAAACTCTTT. The rearrangement joins TRGV3 to TRGJ1 or TRGJ2. V shed 5 bases, J shed 2 bases, and the junction held 6 bases outside the gene matches. The CDR3 is 13 amino acids. The germline gives CDR1 VTNTFY, CDR2 YDVSTARD (reference sequence).

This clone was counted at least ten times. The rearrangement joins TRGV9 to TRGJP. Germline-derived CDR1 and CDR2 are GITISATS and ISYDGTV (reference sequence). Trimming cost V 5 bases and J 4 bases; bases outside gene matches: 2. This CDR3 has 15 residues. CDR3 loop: CALWVQELGKKIKVF. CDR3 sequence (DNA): TGTGCCTTGTGGGTTCAAGAGTTGGGCAAAAAAATCAAGGTATTT.